Below, 16 T cell receptor beta chains from the same sample are listed, as sequenced in a study of read filtering for tumor transcriptome and immune sequencing. The library was built from roughly 400 ng RNA with molecular barcoded adaptors for alpha/delta and beta/gamma chains. TCRdb reanalysed the reads using MiXCR and keeps one entry per CDR3 protein. The sample carries around 130,000 distinct CDR3 sequences, approximately 13% recorded once. What was sequenced was a population of CD138-negative cells sorted from bone marrow. The receptors were gathered from a donor aged 40 or over with multiple myeloma.

This clonotype was seen ten or more times. The chain has TRBV21-1 and TRBJ2-3; the D call of TRBD2 is as the table states it, not checked on the DNA. TRBV21-1 is flagged as a pseudogene. CDR3 size: 16 residues. This CDR3 reads CASSILAPSFTDTQYF. CDR3 DNA: TGTGCCAGCAGCATTCTAGCCCCGAGTTTCACAGATACGCAGTATTTT.

This clonotype was observed many times. The rearrangement links TRBV29-1 to TRBJ1-1; D is unclear. V was shortened by 7 bases and J by 4 bases, with 7 bases between the two germline ends. CDR1 SQVTM and CDR2 ANQGSEA come from the germline V gene. The CDR3 is 10 residues long. The CDR3 region has the DNA TGCAGCGCTGGTGGCACTGAAGCTTTCTTT. This gives the protein CSAGGTEAFF.

There are many counts of this clonotype. CDR3 DNA sequence: TGCGCCAGCAGCCGAGCGGGACACGAAAGTAAAGCTTTCTTT. This sequence encodes CASSRAGHESKAFF. This sequence joins TRBV5-1 and TRBJ1-1; D perhaps matches TRBD1 (6 bases). CDR3 size: 14 residues. Trimming cost V 4 bases and J 9 bases, with 19 bases left between them. Germline CDR1 reads SGHRS; CDR2 reads YFSETQ.

This clonotype has a count of ten or more. The chain has TRBV19 and TRBJ2-5; 7 bases line up with TRBD2. This CDR3 contains 14 residues. With 3 bases clipped from V and 5 bases from J, the junction kept 6 bases outside the gene matches. Germline loops: CDR1 LNHDA, CDR2 SQIVND (reference sequence). CDR3 in amino acids: CASSMRAGSETQYF. CDR3 in DNA: TGTGCCAGTAGTATGAGAGCGGGATCGGAGACCCAGTACTTC.

Ten or more counts support this clonotype. The CDR3 region has the DNA TGCAGTGCTAGACTGGGCGGGACTAGCGGGACGGAGACCCAGTACTTC. This sequence encodes CSARLGGTSGTETQYF. V is TRBV20-1 and J is TRBJ2-5, with 13 bases matching TRBD2. Looked up from germline, CDR1 is DFQATT and CDR2 is SNEGSKA (reference sequence). The V gene end was trimmed by 2 bases and the J gene end by 5 bases; junction bases not matched to a gene: 8. There are 16 residues in the CDR3.

This clonotype was seen repeatedly, ten times or more. This chain uses TRBV6-2 or TRBV6-3 with TRBJ2-7; D not resolved. The CDR3 sequence is 15 residues long. Trimming removed 5 bases from V and 2 bases from J, with 16 bases in between. The V gene's germline CDR1 is MNHEY and CDR2 SVGEGT. CDR3 amino acids: CASSPSVGYPYEQYF. CDR3 in DNA: TGTGCCAGCAGTCCATCGGTTGGGTACCCCTACGAGCAGTACTTC.

Worth noting for this clonotype: Germline is not matched at one junction end, which may reflect a read error. This chain joins TRBV20-1 and TRBJ2-1, with D tentatively TRBD2 (6 bases). Germline V gene sequence: CDR1 DFQATT, CDR2 SNEGSKA (reference sequence). The CDR3 consists of 14 residues. The CDR3 nucleotides are TGCAGTGCCAGAGGGGAGGAGGCCCCTAATGAGCAGTTCTTC. This translates into CSARGEEAPNEQFF.

This clonotype was picked up one time. This may be a read error, as it is one base from a much larger clone. V usage is TRBV4-2 and J usage is TRBJ2-5; TRBD1 matches 7 bases. This CDR3 spans 13 amino acids. The germline V gene has CDR1 LGHNA and CDR2 YNFKEQ. The CDR3 nucleotides are TGCGCCAGCAGCCATGCGACAGGGGAGACCCAGTACTTC. It is translated as CASSHATGETQYF.

This clonotype came up many times. The chain joins TRBV9 to TRBJ1-1, with TRBD1 identical over 10 bases. This CDR3 comprises 15 residues. Germline loops: CDR1 SGDLS, CDR2 YYNGEE. V shed 4 bases, J shed 2 bases, and the junction held 5 bases outside the gene matches. The DNA of the CDR3 is TGTGCCAGCAGCAAAGGGGACAGGGGAAACACTGAAGCTTTCTTT. It yields the protein CASSKGDRGNTEAFF.

There are a few counts of this clonotype. Being one base from a much bigger clone, this may be a read error. The V call is TRBV9, the J call TRBJ2-1; TRBD2 might be the D (6 bases). Per the germline V gene, CDR1 is SGDLS and CDR2 is YYNGEE. There are 15 residues in the CDR3. Trimming stripped 3 bases from V and 3 bases from J, with 13 bases between. This chain's CDR3 is CASSAEDYCYNEQFF. In DNA, the CDR3 is TGTGCCAGCAGCGCCGAGGACTACTGCTACAATGAGCAGTTCTTC.

This clonotype appeared many times. V usage is TRBV5-1 and J usage is TRBJ2-1; 12 positions match TRBD2. V lost 4 bases and J lost 9; bases outside the gene matches: 8. This CDR3 has 15 amino acids. Germline assignment: CDR1 SGHRS and CDR2 YFSETQ. CDR3 DNA: TGCGCCAGCAGCCCGGGACTAGCGGGCTTGGGTGAGCAGTTCTTC. This sequence encodes CASSPGLAGLGEQFF.

This clonotype was seen at least ten times. This chain links TRBV15 with TRBJ2-3, with 7 bases identical to TRBD2. Germline CDR1 is LNHNV and CDR2 is YYDKDF (reference sequence). Trimming at V came to 4 bases and at J to 2 bases, leaving 9 bases not matched to a gene. The CDR3 covers 16 residues. CDR3 bases: TGTGCCACCAGCAACCCTAGCGGACCCGCCACAGATACGCAGTATTTT. Protein product: CATSNPSGPATDTQYF.

In its sample, this clonotype was seen many times. The chain uses TRBV29-1 and TRBJ1-1; TRBD1 might be the D (5 bases). The CDR3 covers 14 residues. Germline V CDR1 and CDR2: SQVTM, ANQGSEA. V lost 4 bases and J 2 bases, leaving 14 bases between the germline ends. Here the CDR3 reads CSVGGFGQNTEAFF. The DNA of the CDR3 is TGCAGCGTTGGGGGGTTTGGACAAAACACTGAAGCTTTCTTT.

This clonotype was observed many times. The chain employs TRBV2 and TRBJ1-1; TRBD1 might be the D (6 bases). Germline CDR1 is SNHLY and CDR2 is FYNNEI. Trimming stripped 4 bases from V and 0 bases from J, with 9 bases between. The CDR3 runs 14 residues. CDR3 sequence: CASSGTVMNTEAFF. CDR3 in DNA: TGTGCCAGCAGTGGGACAGTCATGAACACTGAAGCTTTCTTT.

On this clonotype: A single base is all that separates this from a far larger clone, so a read error is likely. V and J are TRBV6-5 and TRBJ2-1; 10 bases agree with TRBD2. From germline, CDR1 is MNHEY and CDR2 SVGAGI. CDR3 length: 17 residues. J lost 7 bases, V lost 2 bases, and 11 bases had no gene match. CDR3 in amino acids: CASSYRSLAGVWNEQFF. Written as DNA, the CDR3 is TGTGCCAGCAGTTACAGATCCCTAGCGGGAGTTTGGAATGAGCAGTTCTTC.

This clonotype was detected only a few times. This chain connects TRBV4-2 to TRBJ2-3; tentatively, D is TRBD2 (6 bases). The CDR3 extends over 17 amino acids. Germline-derived CDR1 and CDR2 are LGHNA and YNFKEQ. Trimming pared 0 bases from V and 1 base from J, leaving 14 bases between. The CDR3 DNA is TGTGCCAGCAGCCAAGATGGAGGTATAGCGGGCACAGATACGCAGTATTTT. Translated, it gives CASSQDGGIAGTDTQYF.